These T cell receptor beta chains were read from a single sample in a study of T cells in tumors after PD-1 blockade. Some clones are missing from TCRdb's copy, which holds only in-frame ones; the method was immunoSEQ multiplex PCR. The sample has roughly 14,000 clones; over 75% are singletons. The input for sequencing was PBMCs, taken after anti-PD-1 treatment. These receptors were taken from a human donor with basal cell carcinoma. Both conserved end residues are part of each CDR3. A D gene is named only where the DNA matches it firmly. The size entry is marked missing in some rows and otherwise reads once, few, many or a size class.

CDR3: CASSVQGPGANVLTF
DNA: TGTGCCAGTAGTGTACAGGGGCCTGGGGCCAACGTCCTGACTTTC
size: .
D: TRBD1
J: TRBJ2-6
V: TRBV19

CDR3: CASTLAGVTDTQYF
DNA: TGTGCCAGCACACTAGCGGGAGTCACAGATACGCAGTATTTT
size: .
D: TRBD2
J: TRBJ2-3
V: TRBV3-1/TRBV3-2

CDR3: CASSLRHPYLGDRSPYGYTF
DNA: TGTGCCAGCAGTTTAAGGCACCCCTACCTTGGTGACAGGAGCCCATATGGCTACACCTTC
size: .
D: .
J: TRBJ1-2
V: TRBV27

CDR3: CASAWGGEALNQPQHF
DNA: TGTGCCAGCGCGTGGGGGGGGGAAGCTTTGAATCAGCCCCAGCATTTT
size: .
D: .
J: TRBJ1-5
V: TRBV28

CDR3: CASSPGTDSYEQYF
DNA: TGTGCCAGCAGTCCCGGGACAGACTCCTACGAGCAGTACTTC
size: .
D: TRBD1
J: TRBJ2-7
V: TRBV6-5

CDR3: CASSESSGGGAPKNIQYF
DNA: TGCGCCAGCAGTGAGTCGAGTGGAGGGGGCGCCCCCAAAAACATTCAGTACTTC
size: .
D: .
J: TRBJ2-4
V: TRBV10-1

CDR3: CASSTRTGYGYTF
DNA: TGCGCCAGCAGCACCCGGACAGGGTATGGCTACACCTTC
size: medium-sized
D: TRBD1
J: TRBJ1-2
V: TRBV5-1

CDR3: CASSLIIENEKLFF
DNA: TGTGCCAGCAGTTTAATAATAGAAAATGAAAAACTGTTTTTT
size: .
D: .
J: TRBJ1-4
V: TRBV28

CDR3: CASSELAGGNNEQFF
DNA: TGTGCCAGCAGTGAACTCGCGGGGGGAAACAATGAGCAGTTCTTC
size: .
D: TRBD2
J: TRBJ2-1
V: TRBV2

CDR3: CASSVGGAPGDTQYF
DNA: TGTGCCAGCAGCGTCGGGGGGGCCCCGGGAGATACGCAGTATTTT
size: .
D: TRBD2
J: TRBJ2-3
V: TRBV5-4

CDR3: CASSLTPRNEQFF
DNA: TGTGCCAGCAGCTTAACACCGCGTAATGAGCAGTTCTTC
size: .
D: .
J: TRBJ2-1
V: TRBV7-3

CDR3: CASSFEGGTSGNNEQFF
DNA: TGTGCCAGCAGCTTTGAGGGTGGGACTAGCGGGAACAATGAGCAGTTCTTC
size: once
D: TRBD2
J: TRBJ2-1
V: TRBV7-7

CDR3: CASSLARGLAGVQETQYF
DNA: TGTGCCAGCAGCTTAGCTCGTGGGCTAGCGGGGGTCCAAGAGACCCAGTACTTC
size: .
D: TRBD2
J: TRBJ2-5
V: TRBV7-9

CDR3: CAISGSQGSGANVLTF
DNA: TGTGCCATCAGTGGGTCGCAAGGCTCTGGGGCCAACGTCCTGACTTTC
size: .
D: .
J: TRBJ2-6
V: TRBV10-3

CDR3: CASSLVPTDTQYF
DNA: TGCGCCAGCAGCTTGGTCCCAACAGATACGCAGTATTTT
size: .
D: .
J: TRBJ2-3
V: TRBV5-1

CDR3: CASSSGGGRGSHEQYF
DNA: TGTGCCAGCAGCTCGGGGGGCGGCAGGGGGTCTCACGAGCAGTACTTC
size: .
D: .
J: TRBJ2-7
V: TRBV7-2

CDR3: CASSPLQDAGELFF
DNA: TGTGCCAGCTCACCGTTACAGGATGCCGGGGAGCTGTTTTTT
size: .
D: .
J: TRBJ2-2
V: TRBV18

CDR3: CASSWTSGRNTGELFF
DNA: TGTGCCAGCAGCTGGACTAGCGGAAGGAACACCGGGGAGCTGTTTTTT
size: .
D: TRBD2
J: TRBJ2-2
V: TRBV7-7

CDR3: CATTDAPSGNTIYF
DNA: TGTGCCACCACAGACGCTCCCTCTGGAAACACCATATATTTT
size: .
D: .
J: TRBJ1-3
V: TRBV3-1/TRBV3-2

CDR3: CASSYSAQETQYF
DNA: TGTGCCAGCAGTTACTCCGCCCAAGAGACCCAGTACTTC
size: few
D: .
J: TRBJ2-5
V: TRBV6-2/TRBV6-3

CDR3: CASSPGQQSSGNTIYF
DNA: TGTGCCAGCTCCCCGGGACAGCAGAGCTCTGGAAACACCATATATTTT
size: .
D: TRBD1
J: TRBJ1-3
V: TRBV18

CDR3: CASTTDRSDTGELFF
DNA: TGCGCCAGCACAACGGACAGGTCGGACACCGGGGAGCTGTTTTTT
size: .
D: TRBD1
J: TRBJ2-2
V: TRBV5-1

CDR3: CASSQTRAQETQYF
DNA: TGCGCCAGCAGCCAAACTAGGGCCCAAGAGACCCAGTACTTC
size: .
D: .
J: TRBJ2-5
V: TRBV4-1

CDR3: CASSLVEKNYGYTF
DNA: TGTGCCAGCAGCTTAGTGGAAAAAAACTATGGCTACACCTTC
size: .
D: .
J: TRBJ1-2
V: TRBV11-3

CDR3: CASSIGGQGLFSPLHF
DNA: TGTGCCAGTAGTATTGGGGGACAGGGATTATTTTCACCCCTCCACTTT
size: .
D: TRBD1
J: TRBJ1-6
V: TRBV19

CDR3: CASSQVPGTTYEQYF
DNA: TGTGCCAGCAGCCAAGTTCCGGGGACCACCTACGAGCAGTACTTC
size: .
D: .
J: TRBJ2-7
V: TRBV3-1/TRBV3-2

CDR3: CASSYRDSYTGELFF
DNA: TGTGCCAGCAGCTACCGGGACAGTTATACCGGGGAGCTGTTTTTT
size: few
D: TRBD1
J: TRBJ2-2
V: TRBV7-2

CDR3: CASSVGGWTGGQETQYF
DNA: TGTGCCAGCAGCGTAGGGGGATGGACAGGGGGCCAAGAGACCCAGTACTTC
size: .
D: TRBD1
J: TRBJ2-5
V: TRBV9

CDR3: CASSLGQANTEAFF
DNA: TGTGCCAGCAGCTTAGGACAGGCGAACACTGAAGCTTTCTTT
size: .
D: .
J: TRBJ1-1
V: TRBV7-9

CDR3: CASSRRLAGVNEQFF
DNA: TGTGCCAGCAGCCGCAGACTAGCGGGAGTCAATGAGCAGTTCTTC
size: .
D: TRBD2
J: TRBJ2-1
V: TRBV7-9

CDR3: CASSPRTGGTEAFF
DNA: TGTGCCAGCAGCCCCCGAACAGGGGGAACTGAAGCTTTCTTT
size: .
D: TRBD1
J: TRBJ1-1
V: TRBV3-1/TRBV3-2

CDR3: CASSPVFGSTEAFF
DNA: TGTGCCAGCAGCCCGGTTTTTGGAAGCACTGAAGCTTTCTTT
size: .
D: .
J: TRBJ1-1
V: TRBV7-9

CDR3: CASSVGRGGGQPQHF
DNA: TGTGCCAGCAGTGTGGGCAGGGGCGGAGGCCAGCCCCAGCATTTT
size: .
D: .
J: TRBJ1-5
V: TRBV2

CDR3: CASSNPFVGISGNTIYF
DNA: TGTGCCAGCAGCAACCCTTTTGTAGGCATCTCTGGAAACACCATATATTTT
size: .
D: .
J: TRBJ1-3
V: TRBV21-1

CDR3: CASSLDRGPNEQFF
DNA: TGTGCCAGCAGCTTGGACAGGGGGCCCAATGAGCAGTTCTTC
size: .
D: TRBD1
J: TRBJ2-1
V: TRBV5-4

CDR3: CASSLAWDTGELFF
DNA: TGTGCCAGCAGCCTGGCTTGGGACACCGGGGAGCTGTTTTTT
size: few
D: .
J: TRBJ2-2
V: TRBV6-5

CDR3: CASSLGTGGGNEQFF
DNA: TGTGCCAGCAGCTTAGGCACAGGGGGCGGAAATGAGCAGTTCTTC
size: .
D: TRBD1
J: TRBJ2-1
V: TRBV7-3

CDR3: CASSFRTNTGELFF
DNA: TGTGCCAGCAGTTTCAGGACGAACACCGGGGAGCTGTTTTTT
size: .
D: .
J: TRBJ2-2
V: TRBV27

CDR3: CASSHGWAGVGSSYNEQFF
DNA: TGTGCCAGCAGTCATGGGTGGGCGGGGGTGGGGAGCTCCTACAATGAGCAGTTCTTC
size: .
D: TRBD2
J: TRBJ2-1
V: TRBV2

CDR3: CASSVLPGETQYF
DNA: TGCGCCAGCAGTGTACTACCGGGAGAGACCCAGTACTTC
size: .
D: .
J: TRBJ2-5
V: TRBV10-1

CDR3: CASSLMRSSSGANVLTF
DNA: TGTGCCAGCAGCTTAATGAGGTCTTCCTCTGGGGCCAACGTCCTGACTTTC
size: few
D: .
J: TRBJ2-6
V: TRBV7-3

CDR3: CASRTGGAAYNEQFF
DNA: TGTGCCAGTAGAACAGGGGGCGCGGCTTACAATGAGCAGTTCTTC
size: .
D: TRBD1
J: TRBJ2-1
V: TRBV19